The 20 T cell receptor beta chains reported below all come from one sample, sequenced in a study of blood T cell repertoires in COVID-19. Assay: immunoSEQ multiplex PCR; the TCRdb copy retains only in-frame clones and omits some. The sample holds over 250,000 clones, about 87% seen once. The material sequenced was peripheral blood. These receptors all stem from a woman aged 50 to 60 with acute or convalescent COVID-19.

The rearrangement links TRBV5-1 to TRBJ2-1; the match to TRBD2 covers 12 bases. Germline CDR1 reads SGHRS; CDR2 reads YFSETQ. The CDR3 spans 16 residues. The V and J ends lost 3 bases and 6 bases, in that order; junction bases with no gene match: 7. CDR3: CASSSPGLAGVNEQFF. Here the CDR3 DNA reads TGCGCCAGCAGCTCCCCGGGACTAGCGGGTGTCAATGAGCAGTTCTTC. The full variable domain, in which reference TRBV5-1 and TRBJ2-1 provide the parts outside the CDR3, is KAGVTQTPRYLIKTRGQQVTLSCSPISGHRSVSWYQQTPGQGLQFLFEYFSETQRNKGNFPGRFSGRQFSNSRSEMNVSTLELGDSALYLCASSSPGLAGVNEQFFGPGTRLTVL.

This rearrangement joins TRBV2 to TRBJ2-7; TRBD2 agrees at 7 bases. Trimming cost V 5 bases and J 0 bases; bases outside gene matches: 13. The CDR3 is 17 residues long. Germline V gene data show CDR1 as SNHLY and CDR2 as FYNNEI. DNA for the CDR3: TGTGCCAGCAGTCCAGAGCGGGGCCTAGCGAGCTCCTACGAGCAGTACTTC. This encodes CASSPERGLASSYEQYF.

The sample holds one count of this clone. This sequence joins TRBV24-1 and TRBJ1-6; D is perhaps TRBD1 (5 bases). The length of the CDR3 is 14 residues. Between the trimmed V and J ends, which lost 10 bases and 5 bases, there was a span of 14 bases. Germline V lookup: CDR1 KGHDR, CDR2 SFDVKD. The CDR3 here is CATSLGADNSPLHF. CDR3 in DNA: TGTGCCACGTCCCTTGGGGCGGATAATTCACCCCTCCACTTT.

This chain uses TRBV7-3 with TRBJ2-1; TRBD1 matches 7 bases. Unmatched junction bases numbered 1, after V lost 0 bases and J lost 5 bases. The germline V gene encodes CDR1 SGHTA and CDR2 FQGTGA. This CDR3 contains 14 residues. The CDR3 DNA sequence: TGTGCCAGCAGCTTAACCGGGACAGACAATGAGCAGTTCTTC. This translates into CASSLTGTDNEQFF.

This sequence joins TRBV7-3 and TRBJ2-5; D is unclear. V was trimmed by 1 base and J by 5 bases, leaving 17 bases between them. The germline V gene encodes CDR1 SGHTA and CDR2 FQGTGA. The CDR3 loop spans 16 amino acids. The DNA for the CDR3 is TGTGCCAGCAGCTTAAAGGTCGGGTCACGAAGGGAGACCCAGTACTTC. This codes for CASSLKVGSRRETQYF.

The sample holds a few counts of this clone. The chain joins TRBV5-1 to TRBJ2-7; TRBD2 matches 7 bases. J gave up 3 bases and V 1 base, and 4 bases lay outside the gene matches. The CDR3 is 14 amino acids. The germline gives CDR1 SGHRS, CDR2 YFSETQ. The CDR3: CASSLWGGSYEQYF. The CDR3 DNA follows: TGCGCCAGCAGCTTGTGGGGCGGGAGCTACGAGCAGTACTTC.

The chain uses TRBV25-1 and TRBJ1-1, with D possibly matching TRBD1 (5 bases). The CDR3 consists of 13 residues. Germline CDR1 and CDR2: MGHDK and SYGVNS. V was trimmed by 4 bases and J by 4 bases, leaving 10 bases between them. The CDR3, as DNA: TGTGCCAGCAGTGCCTCGGGGGGCACTGAAGCTTTCTTT. Residues: CASSASGGTEAFF.

This sequence joins TRBV7-2 and TRBJ1-3; the D gene is possibly TRBD1 (5 bases). The CDR3 is 17 residues long. Trimming took 4 bases from V and 0 from J, leaving 16 bases between them. The germline V gene encodes CDR1 SGHTA and CDR2 FQGNSA. In DNA, the CDR3 is TGTGCCAGCAGCTCGGGACTGCTTTCGGTCTCTGGAAACACCATATATTTT. Its protein product is CASSSGLLSVSGNTIYF.

V gene TRBV2 combines with J gene TRBJ1-2, with 8 nucleotides matching TRBD1. The J segment lost 2 bases and the V segment lost 5 bases, leaving 4 bases of the junction unmatched. The germline gives CDR1 SNHLY, CDR2 FYNNEI. There are 14 residues in the CDR3. The chain's CDR3 is CASSFRTGNYGYTF. The CDR3 DNA follows: TGTGCCAGCAGTTTTAGGACAGGGAACTATGGCTACACCTTC. Looking up the rest from reference TRBV2 and TRBJ1-2 gives the full variable domain: EPEVTQTPSHQVTQMGQEVILRCVPISNHLYFYWYRQILGQKVEFLVSFYNNEISEKSEIFDDQFSVERPDGSNFTLKIRSTKLEDSAMYFCASSFRTGNYGYTFGSGTRLTVV.

CDR3 sequence: CASSGTRWLTYGYTF. DNA of the CDR3: TGTGCCAGCAGCGGTACACGATGGCTTACCTATGGCTACACCTTC. The rearrangement uses TRBV9 and TRBJ1-2; D unclear. The length of the CDR3 is 15 residues. With 3 bases removed from V and 4 bases from J, the gap between germline ends came to 16 bases. Germline V CDR1 and CDR2: SGDLS, YYNGEE.

V usage is TRBV24-1 and J usage is TRBJ2-5; 11 bases align to TRBD1. V was pared by 8 bases and J by 5 bases, with 3 bases of the junction left unmatched. Germline lookup yields CDR1 KGHDR and CDR2 SFDVKD. CDR3 length equals 13 residues. CDR3 DNA sequence: TGTGCCACCAACCGGGACAGGGGGGAGACCCAGTACTTC. Encoded protein: CATNRDRGETQYF.

The CDR3 reads CASSVAGQGWTDTQYF. In nucleotides, the CDR3 is TGTGCCAGCAGCGTAGCAGGACAGGGGTGGACAGATACGCAGTATTTT. The chain carries TRBV9 and TRBJ2-3; TRBD1 matches 9 bases. V shed 0 bases and J 3 bases; nucleotides not matched to a gene: 5. Germline-derived CDR1 and CDR2 are SGDLS and YYNGEE. This CDR3 is 16 amino acids long.

The rearrangement joins TRBV6-5 to TRBJ2-1; 7 bases are shared with TRBD2. V dropped 2 bases and J dropped 9; count of bases not matched to a gene: 4. This CDR3 region has 13 residues. Looked up from germline, CDR1 is MNHEY and CDR2 is SVGAGI. DNA for the CDR3: TGTGCCAGCAGTTACCAGGGCGGGGGTGAGCAGTTCTTC. This codes for CASSYQGGGEQFF.

The chain recombines TRBV7-3 with TRBJ1-5; D remains unclear. V dropped 0 bases and J dropped 3 bases, with 3 bases sitting between them. This CDR3 is 13 amino acids long. Germline CDR1 and CDR2: SGHTA and FQGTGA. The CDR3 DNA reads TGTGCCAGCAGCTTAACTATCAATCAGCCCCAGCATTTT. Its protein is CASSLTINQPQHF.

The chain joins TRBV9 to TRBJ2-7; a weak D match, TRBD2 (5 bases). V lost 0 bases and J 7 bases, leaving 11 bases between the germline ends. The V gene's germline CDR1 is SGDLS and CDR2 YYNGEE. The CDR3 has 13 residues. CDR3 in amino acids: CASSVGGVGEQYF. CDR3 sequence (DNA): TGTGCCAGCAGCGTAGGGGGAGTTGGAGAGCAGTACTTC.

A single count supports this clone. The genes are TRBV7-6 and TRBJ2-3; D call uncertain. V was cut by 4 bases and J by 0 bases, with 11 bases left in between. The germline V gene encodes CDR1 SGHVS and CDR2 FNYEAQ. This CDR3 comprises 15 residues. The CDR3 loop reads CASSSMTRSTDTQYF. In nucleotides, the CDR3 is TGTGCCAGCAGCTCCATGACAAGGAGCACAGATACGCAGTATTTT.

The chain recombines TRBV7-8 with TRBJ1-4; no firm D call. Germline values: CDR1 SGHVS, CDR2 FQNEAQ. This CDR3 is built from 14 residues. V was shortened by 2 bases and J by 8 bases, with 12 bases between the two germline ends. The CDR3 nucleotides read TGTGCCAGCAGCTTAATCACACTGGAGGAAAAACTGTTTTTT. It specifies CASSLITLEEKLFF. The full variable domain, its missing parts supplied by reference TRBV7-8 and TRBJ1-4, is GAGVSQSPRYKVAKRGQDVALRCDPISGHVSLFWYQQALGQGPEFLTYFQNEAQLDKSGLPSDRFFAERPEGSVSTLKIQRTQQEDSAVYLCASSLITLEEKLFFGSGTQLSVL.

J is TRBJ1-2 and V is TRBV5-8; D is perhaps TRBD1 (6 bases). V was clipped by 1 base and J by 8 bases, with 18 bases between them. This CDR3 spans 15 amino acids. CDR1 is SGHTS, CDR2 YDEGEE, per germline. CDR3 sequence: CASSLKVRGGGGYTF. CDR3 in DNA: TGTGCCAGCAGCTTGAAGGTCCGAGGGGGTGGAGGCTACACCTTC.

This rearrangement joins TRBV24-1 to TRBJ1-2; no clear D. CDR1 is KGHDR, CDR2 SFDVKD, per germline. The CDR3 runs 14 residues. Trimming stripped 4 bases from V and 0 bases from J, with 8 bases between. In DNA, the CDR3 is TGTGCCACCAGTGACCCCACAGCTAACTATGGCTACACCTTC. It translates to CATSDPTANYGYTF.

The chain uses TRBV11-3 and TRBJ2-2; 8 positions match TRBD1. The germline V gene has CDR1 SGHNT and CDR2 YENEEA. The CDR3 has 14 amino acids. J was trimmed by 6 bases and V by 3 bases; bases with no gene match: 3. The CDR3 region has the DNA TGTGCCAGCAGCTTGGGACAGGTTGCCGGGGAGCTGTTTTTT. Protein sequence: CASSLGQVAGELFF. The full variable domain, rest sourced from reference TRBV11-3 and TRBJ2-2, is EAGVVQSPRYKIIEKKQPVAFWCNPISGHNTLYWYLQNLGQGPELLIRYENEEAVDDSQLPKDRFSAERLKGVDSTLKIQPAELGDSAVYLCASSLGQVAGELFFGEGSRLTVL.